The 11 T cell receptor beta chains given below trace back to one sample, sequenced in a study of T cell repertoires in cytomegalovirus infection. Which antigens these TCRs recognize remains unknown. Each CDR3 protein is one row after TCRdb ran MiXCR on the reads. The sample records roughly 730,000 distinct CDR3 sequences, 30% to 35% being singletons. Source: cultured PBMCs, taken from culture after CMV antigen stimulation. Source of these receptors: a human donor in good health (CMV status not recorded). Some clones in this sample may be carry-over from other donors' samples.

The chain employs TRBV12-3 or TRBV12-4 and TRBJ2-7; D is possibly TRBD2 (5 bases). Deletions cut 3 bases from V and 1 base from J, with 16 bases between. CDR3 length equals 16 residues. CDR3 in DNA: TGTGCCAGCAGTTTCTCCTACCCGGGGAAGTCCTACGAGCAGTACTTC. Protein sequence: CASSFSYPGKSYEQYF.

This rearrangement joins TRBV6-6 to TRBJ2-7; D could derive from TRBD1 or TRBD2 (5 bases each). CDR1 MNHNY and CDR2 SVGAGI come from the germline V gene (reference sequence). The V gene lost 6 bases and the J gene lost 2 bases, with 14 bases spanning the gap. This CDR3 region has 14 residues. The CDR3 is CASSSRDGPYEQYF. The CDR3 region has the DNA TGTGCCAGCAGCTCTAGGGACGGACCCTACGAGCAGTACTTC.

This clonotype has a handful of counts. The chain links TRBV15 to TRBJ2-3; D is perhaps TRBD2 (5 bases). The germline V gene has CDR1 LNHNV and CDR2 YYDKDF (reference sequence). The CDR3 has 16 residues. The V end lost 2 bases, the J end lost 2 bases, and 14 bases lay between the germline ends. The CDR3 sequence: CATSRSQLDPTDTQYF. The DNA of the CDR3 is TGTGCCACCAGCAGAAGCCAACTAGACCCCACAGATACGCAGTATTTT.

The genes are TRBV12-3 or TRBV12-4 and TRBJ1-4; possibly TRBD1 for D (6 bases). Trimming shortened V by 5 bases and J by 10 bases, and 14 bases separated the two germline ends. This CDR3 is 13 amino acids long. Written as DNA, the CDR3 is TGTGCCAGCAGTGGGGGCTCTGAGGGAAAACTGTTTTTT. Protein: CASSGGSEGKLFF.

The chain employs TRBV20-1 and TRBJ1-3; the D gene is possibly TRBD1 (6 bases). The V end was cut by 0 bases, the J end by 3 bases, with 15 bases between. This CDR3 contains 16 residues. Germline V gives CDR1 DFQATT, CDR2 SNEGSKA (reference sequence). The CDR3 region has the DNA TGCAGTGCTAGAGATTGGGGCAGGGGTGGTGGAAACACCATATATTTT. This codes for CSARDWGRGGGNTIYF.

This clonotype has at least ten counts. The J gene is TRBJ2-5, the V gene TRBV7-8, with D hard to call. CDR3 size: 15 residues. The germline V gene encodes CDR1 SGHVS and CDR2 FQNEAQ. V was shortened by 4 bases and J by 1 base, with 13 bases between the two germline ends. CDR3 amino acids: CASSSHGAGQETQYF. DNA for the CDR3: TGTGCCAGCAGCTCGCATGGAGCCGGCCAAGAGACCCAGTACTTC.

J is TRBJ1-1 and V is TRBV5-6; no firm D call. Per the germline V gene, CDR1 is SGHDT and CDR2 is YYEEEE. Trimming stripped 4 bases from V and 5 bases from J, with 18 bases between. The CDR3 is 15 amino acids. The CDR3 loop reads CASSPLGPTRTEAFF. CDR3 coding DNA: TGTGCCAGCAGCCCTTTAGGGCCCACGAGGACTGAAGCTTTCTTT. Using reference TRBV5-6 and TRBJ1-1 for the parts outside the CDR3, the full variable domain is DAGVTQSPTHLIKTRGQQVTLRCSPKSGHDTVSWYQQALGQGPQFIFQYYEEEERQRGNFPDRFSGHQFPNYSSELNVNALLLGDSALYLCASSPLGPTRTEAFFGQGTRLTVV.

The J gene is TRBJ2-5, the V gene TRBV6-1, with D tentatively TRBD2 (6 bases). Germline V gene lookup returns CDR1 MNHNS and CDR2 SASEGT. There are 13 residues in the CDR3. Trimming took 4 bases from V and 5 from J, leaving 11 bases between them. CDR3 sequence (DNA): TGTGCCAGCAGTGCGGGGGTTCGGGAGACCCAGTACTTC. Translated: CASSAGVRETQYF.

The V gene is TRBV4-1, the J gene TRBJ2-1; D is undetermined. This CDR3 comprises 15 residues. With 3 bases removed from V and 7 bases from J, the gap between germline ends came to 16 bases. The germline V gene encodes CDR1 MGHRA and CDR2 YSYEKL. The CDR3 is CASSHPWTSENEQFF. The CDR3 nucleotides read TGCGCCAGCAGCCACCCCTGGACCTCGGAGAATGAGCAGTTCTTC.

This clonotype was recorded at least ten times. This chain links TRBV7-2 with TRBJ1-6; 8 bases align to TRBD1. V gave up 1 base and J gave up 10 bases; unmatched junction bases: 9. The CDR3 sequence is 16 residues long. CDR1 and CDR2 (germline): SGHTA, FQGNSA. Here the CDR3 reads CASSLGGPRTGSPLHF. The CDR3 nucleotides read TGTGCCAGCAGCTTAGGTGGGCCAAGGACAGGGTCACCCCTCCACTTT.

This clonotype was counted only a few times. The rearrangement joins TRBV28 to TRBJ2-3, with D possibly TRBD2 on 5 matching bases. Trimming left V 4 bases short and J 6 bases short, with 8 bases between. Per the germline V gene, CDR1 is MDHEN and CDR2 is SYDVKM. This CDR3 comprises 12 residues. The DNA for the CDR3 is TGTGCCAGCAGTTCTGTAGCGGATACGCAGTATTTT. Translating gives CASSSVADTQYF.